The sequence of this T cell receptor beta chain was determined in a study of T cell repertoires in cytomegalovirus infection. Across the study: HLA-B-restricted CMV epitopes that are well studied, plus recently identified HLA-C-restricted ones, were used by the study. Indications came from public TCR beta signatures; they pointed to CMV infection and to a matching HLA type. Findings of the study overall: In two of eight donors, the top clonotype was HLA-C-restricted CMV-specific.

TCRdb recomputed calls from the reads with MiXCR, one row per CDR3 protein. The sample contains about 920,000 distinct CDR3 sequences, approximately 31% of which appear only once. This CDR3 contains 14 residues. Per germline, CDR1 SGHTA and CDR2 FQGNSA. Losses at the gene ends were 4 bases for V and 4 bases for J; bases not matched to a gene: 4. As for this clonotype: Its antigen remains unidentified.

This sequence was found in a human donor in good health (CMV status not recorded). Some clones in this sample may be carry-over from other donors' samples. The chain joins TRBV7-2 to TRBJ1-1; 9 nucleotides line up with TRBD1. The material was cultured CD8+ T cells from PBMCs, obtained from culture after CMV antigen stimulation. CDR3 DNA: TGTGCCAGCAGCTCCCGGGACAGGGCCACTGAAGCTTTCTTT. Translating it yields CASSSRDRATEAFF.